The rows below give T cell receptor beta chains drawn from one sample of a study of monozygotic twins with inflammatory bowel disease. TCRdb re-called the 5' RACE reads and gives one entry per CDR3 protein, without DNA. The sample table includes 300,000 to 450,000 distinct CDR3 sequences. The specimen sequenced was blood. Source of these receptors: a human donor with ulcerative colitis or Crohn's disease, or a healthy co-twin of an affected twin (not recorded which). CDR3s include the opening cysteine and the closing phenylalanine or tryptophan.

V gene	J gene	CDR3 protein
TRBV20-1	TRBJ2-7	CSARLGGGPKQYEQYF
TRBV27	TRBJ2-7	CASSPDPHYEQYF
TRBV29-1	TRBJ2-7	CSVGGDRVTYEQYF
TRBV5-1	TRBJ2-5	CASSSRLAEQETQYF
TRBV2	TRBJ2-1	CASLEGYNEQFF
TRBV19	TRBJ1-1	CASSMYRGSGTEAFF
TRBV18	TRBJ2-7	CASSLTRQGASYEQYF
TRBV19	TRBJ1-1	CATAAGWYTEAFF
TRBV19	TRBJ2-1	CAIHPGGYRSEANEQFF
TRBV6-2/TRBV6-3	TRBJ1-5	CASSWNQDRGQLNQPQHF
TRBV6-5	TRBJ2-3	CAISRRNSHRQYF
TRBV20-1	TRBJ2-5	CSARAGGPETQYF
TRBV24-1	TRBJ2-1	CATSDLPGAEQFF
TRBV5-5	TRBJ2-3	CASSLRDTQDTQYF
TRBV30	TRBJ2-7	CAWSANRDYEQYF
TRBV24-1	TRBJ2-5	CATSEGSQETQYF
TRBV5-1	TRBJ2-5	CASSLPSGTAQETQYF
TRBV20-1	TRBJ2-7	CSAREETGTYEQYF
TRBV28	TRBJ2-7	CASSYRGDKAYEQYF
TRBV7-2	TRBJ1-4	CASSFGSSLDEKLFF
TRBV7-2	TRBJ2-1	CASSLWRGPYNEQFF
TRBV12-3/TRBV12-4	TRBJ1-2	CASTRAPAYVGYTF
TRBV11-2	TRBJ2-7	CASSLASAGITYEQYF
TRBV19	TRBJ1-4	CASSTWTVQNEKLFF
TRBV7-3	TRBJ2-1	CASSLRLAGAGEQFF
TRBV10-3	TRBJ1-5	CAISESVGGLGNQPQHF
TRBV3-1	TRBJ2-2	CASSPEDRGAGELFF
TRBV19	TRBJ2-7	CASSIDGGGSYEQYF
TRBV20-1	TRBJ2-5	CSARGDGYQETQYF
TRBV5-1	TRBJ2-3	CASSLRLASDTQYF
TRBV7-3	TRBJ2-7	CASSLTQGEQYF
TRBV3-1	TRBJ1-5	CASSQRTGGSAQHF
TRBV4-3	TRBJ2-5	CASSTGGSQETQYF
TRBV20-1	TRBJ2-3	CSASPGGGATDTQYF
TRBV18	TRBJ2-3	CASSPDQSDTQYF
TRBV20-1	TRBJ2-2	CSARDRSGAGGNTGELFF
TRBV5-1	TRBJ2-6	CASSAGGGPSSGANVLTF
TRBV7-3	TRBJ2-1	CASSPGLLSYNEQFF
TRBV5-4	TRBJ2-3	CASSSRDRGHGDTQYF